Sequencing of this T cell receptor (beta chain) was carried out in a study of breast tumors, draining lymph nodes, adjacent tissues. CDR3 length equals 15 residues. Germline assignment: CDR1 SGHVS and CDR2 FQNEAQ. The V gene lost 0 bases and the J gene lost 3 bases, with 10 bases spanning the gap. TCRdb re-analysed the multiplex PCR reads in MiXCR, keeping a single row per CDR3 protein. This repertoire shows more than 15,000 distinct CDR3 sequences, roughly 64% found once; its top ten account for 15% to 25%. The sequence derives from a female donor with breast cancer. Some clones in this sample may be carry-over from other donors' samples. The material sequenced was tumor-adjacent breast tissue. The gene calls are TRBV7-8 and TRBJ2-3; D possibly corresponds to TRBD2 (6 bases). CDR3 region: CASSLALAHTDTQYF. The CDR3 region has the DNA TGTGCCAGCAGCTTAGCACTAGCTCATACAGATACGCAGTATTTT.